The source of this T cell receptor beta chain is a study of T-cell reconstitution after alpha-beta-depleted transplantation in children. Only a few counts were recorded for this clonotype. Molecular barcoding with unique molecular identifiers was used for the TCRbeta library. TCRdb re-derived calls from the PCR reads in MiXCR, one entry per CDR3 protein. This table holds about 690,000 distinct CDR3 sequences, roughly 15% found once. Trimming removed 5 bases at V and 2 bases at J, with 9 bases between. The CDR3 is made up of 12 amino acids. CDR1 is DFQATT and CDR2 is SNEGSKA in the germline V gene (reference sequence).

The chain joins TRBV20-1 to TRBJ2-5; D might be TRBD1 (5 bases). This sequence was found in a human donor who donated a stem cell graft to a child with acute myeloid leukemia. The sample consisted of PBMCs from the stem cell graft donor, taken from the stem cell graft. CDR3 bases: TGCAGTGCTCAGGGTCCTCAAGAGACCCAGTACTTC. It encodes CSAQGPQETQYF.